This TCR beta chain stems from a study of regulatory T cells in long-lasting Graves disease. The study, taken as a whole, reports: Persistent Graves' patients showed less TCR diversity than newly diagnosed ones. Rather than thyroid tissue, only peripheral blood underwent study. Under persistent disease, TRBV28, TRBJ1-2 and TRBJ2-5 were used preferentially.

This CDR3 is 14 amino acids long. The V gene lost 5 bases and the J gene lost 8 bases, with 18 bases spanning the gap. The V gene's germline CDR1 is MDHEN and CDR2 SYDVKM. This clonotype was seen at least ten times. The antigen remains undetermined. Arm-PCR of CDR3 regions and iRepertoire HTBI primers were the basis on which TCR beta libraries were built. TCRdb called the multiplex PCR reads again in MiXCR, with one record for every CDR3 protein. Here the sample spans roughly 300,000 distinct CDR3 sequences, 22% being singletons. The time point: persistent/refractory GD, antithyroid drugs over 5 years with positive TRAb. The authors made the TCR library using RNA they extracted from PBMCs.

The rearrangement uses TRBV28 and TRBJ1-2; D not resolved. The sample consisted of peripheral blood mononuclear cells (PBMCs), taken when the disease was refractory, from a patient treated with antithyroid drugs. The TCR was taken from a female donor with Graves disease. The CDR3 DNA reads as TGTGCCAGCAGTCTACTACCTGGAGTATCCGGCTACACCTTC. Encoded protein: CASSLLPGVSGYTF.